Following are 9 T cell receptor beta chains from one sample sequenced in a study of Ad26.COV2.S vaccination and SARS-CoV-2 variants. Sequencing was performed with immunoSEQ multiplex PCR; in TCRdb, only in-frame clones are kept and a portion is missing. The sample contains 440,000 or so clones, about 92% of which appear only once. Treatment: roughly 18 received Ad26.COV2.S at low or high dose, single or two shots; about 5 received placebo; per-sample allocation not given. Collection of the samples took place on day 63 after the first injection of vaccine or placebo. The starting material was peripheral blood, obtained in a trial of Ad26.COV2.S vaccine versus placebo. These receptors all stem from a person aged 18-60 years who received the Ad26.COV2.S COVID-19 vaccine or a placebo.

V usage is TRBV27 and J usage is TRBJ2-7; TRBD2 aligns across 7 bases. J was trimmed by 6 bases and V by 4 bases; bases with no gene match: 9. Germline CDR1 MNHEY, CDR2 SMNVEV (reference sequence). This CDR3 is built from 14 residues. CDR3 DNA: TGTGCCAGCAGTTCAGCGGGGCTAGGGTTCGAGCAGTACTTC. This translates into CASSSAGLGFEQYF.

The rearrangement links TRBV5-4 to TRBJ1-6; tentative D call: TRBD1 (6 bases). Trimming stripped 0 bases from V and 10 bases from J, with 17 bases between. From germline, CDR1 is SGHNT and CDR2 YYREEE (reference sequence). The CDR3 contains 16 residues. CDR3 nucleotide sequence: TGTGCCAGCAGCTTGGGGATGCGGGGCAGGGGCTCACCCCTCCACTTT. Its protein product is CASSLGMRGRGSPLHF.

This chain connects TRBV15 to TRBJ2-1; D is perhaps TRBD2 (6 bases). Germline CDR1 LNHNV, CDR2 YYDKDF (reference sequence). There are 15 residues in the CDR3. The V and J ends lost 2 bases and 1 base respectively, with 9 bases between them. This CDR3 reads CATSRPSGSYNEQFF. For the CDR3, the DNA is TGTGCCACCAGCAGACCAAGCGGGTCCTACAATGAGCAGTTCTTC.

The rearrangement uses TRBV25-1 and TRBJ2-3, with D unclear. Trimming left V 3 bases short and J 2 bases short, with 9 bases between. CDR3 length equals 14 residues. Germline CDR1 reads MGHDK; CDR2 reads SYGVNS. The CDR3: CASSDATSTDTQYF. CDR3 DNA: TGTGCCAGCAGTGATGCAACCTCCACAGATACGCAGTATTTT.

The genes are TRBV28 and TRBJ2-3; tentative D call: TRBD1 (5 bases). Germline V lookup: CDR1 MDHEN, CDR2 SYDVKM. V lost 2 bases and J lost 1, with 7 bases in between. The CDR3 spans 14 residues. CDR3 DNA sequence: TGTGCCAGCAGTTTACTCAGGGGCACAGATACGCAGTATTTT. Amino acid sequence: CASSLLRGTDTQYF.

The genes are TRBV5-1 and TRBJ2-7; 7 bases match TRBD2. CDR1 is SGHRS and CDR2 is YFSETQ in the germline V gene. With V trimmed by 2 bases and J by 6 bases, 11 bases remained unmatched. The CDR3 is 15 residues long. CDR3 sequence reads: CASSFGAGALLEQYF. The CDR3 bases are TGCGCCAGCAGCTTCGGGGCGGGAGCCCTCCTCGAGCAGTACTTC. The full variable domain, its missing parts supplied by reference TRBV5-1 and TRBJ2-7, is KAGVTQTPRYLIKTRGQQVTLSCSPISGHRSVSWYQQTPGQGLQFLFEYFSETQRNKGNFPGRFSGRQFSNSRSEMNVSTLELGDSALYLCASSFGAGALLEQYFGPGTRLTVT.

The chain joins TRBV5-1 to TRBJ2-2; 9 bases line up with TRBD2. The junction had 3 bases not matched to a gene; V was cut back by 3 bases and J by 0 bases. CDR3 length: 16 residues. Germline loops: CDR1 SGHRS, CDR2 YFSETQ. CDR3 coding DNA: TGCGCCAGCAGCTCACGCGGGAGGGCGAACACCGGGGAGCTGTTTTTT. Protein product: CASSSRGRANTGELFF.

V is TRBV19 and J is TRBJ2-1; 11 positions match TRBD1. This CDR3 is built from 22 residues. With V trimmed by 6 bases and J by 9 bases, 31 bases remained unmatched. The germline CDR1 and CDR2 sequences are LNHDA and SQIVND (reference sequence). This CDR3 is CASSHLLLGQGALREGLGEQFF. The DNA for the CDR3 is TGTGCCAGTAGCCACCTTTTGTTAGGACAGGGGGCCCTGCGGGAGGGCCTCGGTGAGCAGTTCTTC.

This chain uses TRBV28 with TRBJ2-1, with TRBD2 matching 12 bases. Germline V lookup: CDR1 MDHEN, CDR2 SYDVKM. The ends lost 1 base at V and 2 bases at J; junction bases unmatched: 18. This CDR3 region has 22 residues. The CDR3 DNA follows: TGTGCCAGCAGTTTATTGGATCCCTGGACTAGCGGGATCCGAGGCGCCTACAATGAGCAGTTCTTC. It yields the protein CASSLLDPWTSGIRGAYNEQFF. The whole variable domain, remainder taken from reference TRBV28 and TRBJ2-1, is DVKVTQSSRYLVKRTGEKVFLECVQDMDHENMFWYRQDPGLGLRLIYFSYDVKMKEKGDIPEGYSVSREKKERFSLILESASTNQTSMYLCASSLLDPWTSGIRGAYNEQFFGPGTRLTVL.